The clone carrying this T cell receptor (beta chain) was seen at least ten times. This sample was included in a study of T cells in Graves' hyperthyroidism and ophthalmopathy. Trimming took 1 base from V and 5 from J, leaving 7 bases between them. Germline lookup yields CDR1 SGHRS and CDR2 YFSETQ. CDR3 length equals 13 residues. Researchers amplified the TCR beta CDR3 regions from RNA transcripts. First-round RT-PCR of the TCR CDR3 relied on the HTBI primer set. TCRdb ran MiXCR on the multiplex PCR reads and lists one entry per CDR3 protein. In the table there are nearly 250,000 distinct CDR3 sequences, about 16% of which are singletons.

The clonotype was recovered from a woman aged 18-29 years with Graves' ophthalmopathy. Material for sequencing was blood. This chain joins TRBV5-1 and TRBJ1-5; no clear D. The CDR3 sequence: CASSLIGDQPQHF. Here the CDR3 DNA reads TGCGCCAGCAGCTTGATTGGGGATCAGCCCCAGCATTTT.